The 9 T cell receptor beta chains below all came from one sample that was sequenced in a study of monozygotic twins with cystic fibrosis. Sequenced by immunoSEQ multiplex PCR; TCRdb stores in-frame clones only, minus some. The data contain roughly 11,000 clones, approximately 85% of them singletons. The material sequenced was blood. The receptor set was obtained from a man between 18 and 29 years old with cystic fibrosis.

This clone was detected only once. The CDR3 is CASSLGSLPTNEQFF. The CDR3 DNA reads TGTGCCAGCAGCTTAGGTAGCCTACCTACTAATGAGCAGTTCTTC. The V gene is TRBV11-3, the J gene TRBJ2-1; D uncertain. Germline CDR1 reads SGHNT; CDR2 reads YENEEA. The length of the CDR3 is 15 residues. Deletions cut 1 base from V and 7 bases from J, with 14 bases between.

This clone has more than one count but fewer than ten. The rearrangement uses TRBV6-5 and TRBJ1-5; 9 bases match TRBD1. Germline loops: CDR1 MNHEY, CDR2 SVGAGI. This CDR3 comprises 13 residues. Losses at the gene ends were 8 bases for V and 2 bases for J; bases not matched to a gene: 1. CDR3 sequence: CASRDRGNQPQHF. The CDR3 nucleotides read TGTGCCAGCCGGGACAGGGGCAATCAGCCCCAGCATTTT.

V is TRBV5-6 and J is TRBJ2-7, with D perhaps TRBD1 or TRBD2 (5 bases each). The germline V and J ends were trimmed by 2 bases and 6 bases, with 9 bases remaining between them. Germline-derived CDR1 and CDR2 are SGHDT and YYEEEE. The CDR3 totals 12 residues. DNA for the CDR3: TGTGCCAGCAGCTTAAGAGGGGCCGAGCAGTACTTC. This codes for CASSLRGAEQYF.

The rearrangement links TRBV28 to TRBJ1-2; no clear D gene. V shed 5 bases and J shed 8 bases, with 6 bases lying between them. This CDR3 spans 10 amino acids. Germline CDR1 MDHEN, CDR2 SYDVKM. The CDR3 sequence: CASSHKGYTF. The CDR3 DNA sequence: TGTGCCAGCAGTCACAAGGGCTACACCTTC.

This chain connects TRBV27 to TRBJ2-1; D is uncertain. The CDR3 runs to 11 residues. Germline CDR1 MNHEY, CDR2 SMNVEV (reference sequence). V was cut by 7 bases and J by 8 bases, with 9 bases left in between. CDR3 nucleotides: TGTGCCAGCACCCAAGCCGATGAGCAGTTCTTC. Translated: CASTQADEQFF.

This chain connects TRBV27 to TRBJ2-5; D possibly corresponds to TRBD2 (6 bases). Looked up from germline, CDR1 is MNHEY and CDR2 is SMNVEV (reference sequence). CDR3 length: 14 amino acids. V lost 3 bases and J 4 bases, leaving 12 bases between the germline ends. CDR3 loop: CASSFGGEVETQYF. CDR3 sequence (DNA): TGTGCCAGCAGTTTTGGCGGGGAGGTAGAGACCCAGTACTTC.

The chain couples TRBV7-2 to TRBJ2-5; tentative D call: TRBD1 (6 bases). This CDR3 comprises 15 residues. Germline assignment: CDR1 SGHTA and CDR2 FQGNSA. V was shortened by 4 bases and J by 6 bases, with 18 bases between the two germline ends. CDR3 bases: TGTGCCAGCAGCTCCGGCGGCAGGGGCGGTAAGACCCAGTACTTC. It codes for CASSSGGRGGKTQYF.

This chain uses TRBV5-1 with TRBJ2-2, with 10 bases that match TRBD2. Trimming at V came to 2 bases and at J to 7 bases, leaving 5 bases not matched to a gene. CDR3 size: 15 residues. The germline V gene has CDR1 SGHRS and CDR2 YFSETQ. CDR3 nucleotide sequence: TGCGCCAGCAGCTTCCTAGCGGGAGCGAACGGGGAGCTGTTTTTT. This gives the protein CASSFLAGANGELFF. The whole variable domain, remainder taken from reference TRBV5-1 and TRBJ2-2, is KAGVTQTPRYLIKTRGQQVTLSCSPISGHRSVSWYQQTPGQGLQFLFEYFSETQRNKGNFPGRFSGRQFSNSRSEMNVSTLELGDSALYLCASSFLAGANGELFFGEGSRLTVL.

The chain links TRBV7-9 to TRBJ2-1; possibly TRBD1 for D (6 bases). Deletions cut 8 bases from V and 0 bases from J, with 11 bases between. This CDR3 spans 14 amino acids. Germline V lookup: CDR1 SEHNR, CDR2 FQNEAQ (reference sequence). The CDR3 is CASGARGSYNEQFF. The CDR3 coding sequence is TGTGCCAGCGGAGCCAGGGGCTCCTACAATGAGCAGTTCTTC.